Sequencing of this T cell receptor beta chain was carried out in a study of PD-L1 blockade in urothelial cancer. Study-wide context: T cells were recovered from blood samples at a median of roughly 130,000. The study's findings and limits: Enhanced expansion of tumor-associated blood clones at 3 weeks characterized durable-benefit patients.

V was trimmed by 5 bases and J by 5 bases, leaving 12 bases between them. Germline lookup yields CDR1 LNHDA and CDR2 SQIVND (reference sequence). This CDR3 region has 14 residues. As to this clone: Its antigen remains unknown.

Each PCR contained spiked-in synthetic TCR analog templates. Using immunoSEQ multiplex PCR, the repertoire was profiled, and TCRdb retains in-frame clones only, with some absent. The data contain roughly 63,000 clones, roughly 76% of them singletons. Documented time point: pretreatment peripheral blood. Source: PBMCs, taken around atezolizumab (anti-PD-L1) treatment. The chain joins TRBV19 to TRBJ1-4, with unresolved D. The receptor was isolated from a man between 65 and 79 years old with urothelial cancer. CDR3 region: CASSSTDNNEKLFF. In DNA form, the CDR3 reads TGTGCCAGTAGTTCTACAGACAACAATGAAAAACTGTTTTTT.